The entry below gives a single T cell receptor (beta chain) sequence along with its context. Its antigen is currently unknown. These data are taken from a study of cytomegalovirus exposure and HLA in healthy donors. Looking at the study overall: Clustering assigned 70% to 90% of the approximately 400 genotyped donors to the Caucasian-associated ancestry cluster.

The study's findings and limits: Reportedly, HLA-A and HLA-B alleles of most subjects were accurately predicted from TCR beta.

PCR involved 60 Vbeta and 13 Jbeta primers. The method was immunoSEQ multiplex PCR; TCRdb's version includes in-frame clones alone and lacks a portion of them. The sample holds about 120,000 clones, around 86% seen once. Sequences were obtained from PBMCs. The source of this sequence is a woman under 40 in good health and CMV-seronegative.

Written as DNA, the CDR3 is TGTGCCAGCAGTGAAAGCGGCAGATCGTACGAGCAGTACTTC. Its translation: CASSESGRSYEQYF. This sequence joins TRBV6-1 and TRBJ2-7; a weak D match, TRBD2 (5 bases). The CDR3 length is 14 residues. Germline V gives CDR1 MNHNS, CDR2 SASEGT. Trimming shortened V by 2 bases and J by 4 bases, and 12 bases separated the two germline ends.